This paragraph reports one TCR beta chain. The antigen remains unidentified. This sample is drawn from a study of long-term antiretroviral therapy in people with HIV. It was version v3.0 of the immunoSEQ assay that was run at survey level. Measured with immunoSEQ multiplex PCR; TCRdb has only the in-frame clones, and not every one. The top ten hold 5.5% to 6.5% of the sample, which has tens of thousands of clones, under 85% seen once. Researchers secured at least one pre-ART and at least two post-ART PBMC samples from each donor. CDR1 is SGHNT and CDR2 is YYREEE in the germline V gene (reference sequence). V was shortened by 0 bases and J by 0 bases, with 12 bases between the two germline ends. The CDR3 runs 16 residues. Whole-study results and caveats: Against controls, HIV repertoires showed narrower ranges of CDR3 length. Information pertaining to ART adherence, viral resistance or therapeutic modifications was not obtained.

The starting material was unsorted PBMCs, obtained 1 year after starting antiretroviral therapy. This receptor was obtained from a man in his late teens or twenties with HIV. This sequence joins TRBV5-4 and TRBJ2-5, with D hard to call. The CDR3 region has the DNA TGTGCCAGCAGCTTGGCTCCGGGTACATACCAAGAGACCCAGTACTTC. It is translated as CASSLAPGTYQETQYF.